Presented here are 2 T cell receptor beta chains from one specimen sequenced in a study of Ad26.COV2.S vaccination and SARS-CoV-2 variants. The repertoire was sequenced with immunoSEQ multiplex PCR; TCRdb's copy has only in-frame clones and lacks some. The sample records about 350,000 clones, about 90% being singletons. Sequences were derived from peripheral blood, sampled after recovery from COVID-19. The receptor source for this set is a human donor who had recovered from COVID-19.

The chain uses TRBV7-9 and TRBJ2-2; D is ambiguous. Germline values: CDR1 SEHNR, CDR2 FQNEAQ (reference sequence). V was clipped by 1 base and J by 8 bases, with 5 bases between them. The CDR3 runs to 12 residues. The CDR3 region has the DNA TGTGCCAGCAGCTTAGTAGGAGGGGAGCTGTTTTTT. Its protein is CASSLVGGELFF.

V and J are TRBV5-1 and TRBJ1-5, with 8 bases aligning to TRBD1. In germline, CDR1 is SGHRS, CDR2 YFSETQ. The CDR3 is 13 residues long. V trimming: 4 bases; J trimming: 5 bases; junction bases outside the gene matches: 2. The CDR3 loop is CASSTGQDQPQHF. CDR3 nucleotide sequence: TGCGCCAGCAGCACGGGACAGGATCAGCCCCAGCATTTT.